This TCR beta chain was documented in a study of CD8 T cells in Susac syndrome. Whole-study findings and limits: The study's TCR sequencing and HLA analysis covered a relatively small number of individuals, and the study acknowledged this.

This clonotype appeared a single time. Its antigen is as yet unknown. The CDR3 consists of 11 residues. Trimming shortened V by 9 bases and J by 1 base, and 6 bases separated the two germline ends. Germline values: CDR1 WSHSY, CDR2 SAAADI. A quantity of roughly 0.5 to 1 ug RNA underwent reverse transcription using random hexamers. A single record per CDR3 protein comes from TCRdb applying MiXCR to the immunoSEQ multiplex PCR reads. The table lists approximately 120,000 distinct CDR3 sequences, approximately 93% of them singletons, with approximately 0.29% in the top ten. Treatment-naive patients with stable or active relapsing-remitting disease were the multiple sclerosis controls. TEMRA cells were FACS-enriched, with CD8+ and CD4+ T cells isolated negatively.

Source material: CD8+ T cells from PBMCs. This sequence originates from a human donor with multiple sclerosis. The chain joins TRBV10-2 to TRBJ1-1, with D hard to call. This CDR3 is CASAENTEAFF. CDR3 sequence (DNA): TGCGCCAGTGCAGAGAACACTGAAGCTTTCTTT.